A single sample gave rise to the 8 T cell receptor beta chains below, sequenced in a study of cytomegalovirus exposure and HLA in healthy donors. PCR primers comprised 60 Vbeta and 13 Jbeta primers. The repertoire was sequenced with immunoSEQ multiplex PCR; TCRdb's copy has only in-frame clones and lacks some. The data show approximately 120,000 clones, 73% seen once. Input material: PBMCs. The origin of the receptors is a man aged 55 to 70 in good health and CMV-seropositive.

The rearrangement links TRBV7-3 to TRBJ2-5, with D possibly matching TRBD2 (5 bases). V lost 1 base and J lost 5, with 17 bases in between. Germline V lookup: CDR1 SGHTA, CDR2 FQGTGA. The CDR3 spans 16 residues. The CDR3 DNA is TGTGCCAGCAGCTTAAGAGGGTACAGATCCGGGGAGACCCAGTACTTC. Amino acids: CASSLRGYRSGETQYF.

The J gene is TRBJ2-5, the V gene TRBV19, with TRBD2 identical over 7 bases. CDR3 size: 14 residues. CDR1 and CDR2 from the germline V gene are LNHDA and SQIVND (reference sequence). V was pared by 1 base and J by 5 bases, with 4 bases of the junction left unmatched. The CDR3 reads CASSIGPAGETQYF. Written as DNA, the CDR3 is TGTGCCAGTAGTATAGGTCCAGCGGGGGAGACCCAGTACTTC.

The chain recombines TRBV19 with TRBJ1-5; 7 nucleotides match TRBD1. The CDR3 has 16 residues. The J segment lost 3 bases and the V segment lost 4 bases, leaving 9 bases of the junction unmatched. Per the germline V gene, CDR1 is LNHDA and CDR2 is SQIVND (reference sequence). CDR3 in amino acids: CASSTETGTVNQPQHF. The CDR3 DNA reads as TGTGCCAGTAGTACAGAGACCGGGACAGTCAATCAGCCCCAGCATTTT.

The rearrangement uses TRBV6-6 and TRBJ2-3; a possible D gene is TRBD1 (6 bases). Trimming removed 6 bases at V and 2 bases at J, with 12 bases between. Germline loops: CDR1 MNHNY, CDR2 SVGAGI (reference sequence). This CDR3 is 14 amino acids long. The CDR3 bases are TGTGCCAGCAGCCAACAGGGTTTCACAGATACGCAGTATTTT. This codes for CASSQQGFTDTQYF.

The CDR3 spells CASSQDKTGNIQYF. In DNA, the CDR3 is TGCGCCAGCAGCCAAGATAAAACGGGGAACATTCAGTACTTC. V is TRBV4-1 and J is TRBJ2-4; D may be TRBD2 (5 bases). The CDR3 consists of 14 residues. Trimming cost V 0 bases and J 7 bases, with 10 bases left between them. Germline V gives CDR1 MGHRA, CDR2 YSYEKL.

The chain has TRBV28 and TRBJ1-4; 9 nucleotides line up with TRBD1. CDR3 length equals 16 residues. V lost 5 bases to trimming and J lost 0 bases; unmatched junction nucleotides: 4. Germline CDR1 and CDR2: MDHEN and SYDVKM. CDR3 residues: CASSRDRGATNEKLFF. Here the CDR3 DNA reads TGTGCCAGCAGTAGAGACAGGGGGGCAACTAATGAAAAACTGTTTTTT.

The chain joins TRBV30 to TRBJ2-3; no reliable D call. The CDR3 is 10 residues long. The V gene's germline CDR1 is GTSNPN and CDR2 SVGIG (reference sequence). V was clipped by 7 bases and J by 6 bases, with 8 bases between them. The CDR3 loop reads CALGVDTQYF. CDR3 coding DNA: TGTGCCTTAGGAGTGGATACGCAGTATTTT.

CDR3 loop: CATSRDTAAGRTQYF. CDR3 nucleotide sequence: TGTGCCACCAGCAGAGATACGGCGGCAGGGCGGACCCAGTACTTC. J is TRBJ2-5 and V is TRBV15, with D possibly being TRBD1 (5 bases). Per germline, CDR1 LNHNV and CDR2 YYDKDF (reference sequence). V was trimmed by 0 bases and J by 7 bases, leaving 15 bases between them. This CDR3 region has 15 residues.